Listed below are T cell receptor beta chains from one sample, sequenced in a study of T cells in Graves' hyperthyroidism and ophthalmopathy. TCRdb reanalysed the multiplex PCR reads using MiXCR and keeps one entry per CDR3 protein. The table has almost 600,000 distinct CDR3 sequences, over 11% seen once. The sequenced sample consisted of blood. The receptors here all came from a woman aged 25-40 years with Graves' hyperthyroidism that later progressed to Graves' ophthalmopathy. Each CDR3 is given with its conserved first and last residue. The order of the fields is J gene, V gene, D gene, clone size, CDR3 DNA, CDR3 protein. D genes are given only for firm matches. Size is stated for part of the rows, as once, few or many counts, or as a class when the clone is expanded.

TRBJ2-2 TRBV3-1 NA many TGTGCCAGCAGCCCTCGGACCGAGACCGGGGAGCTGTTTTTT CASSPRTETGELFF
TRBJ2-2 TRBV14 NA NA TGTGCCAGCAGCACCTTAGGAGGCACCGGGGAGCTGTTTTTT CASSTLGGTGELFF
TRBJ2-4 TRBV4-1 TRBD1 few TGCGCCAGCAGCCAAGTTGGACAGGGGGCGATTGCCAAAAACATTCAGTACTTC CASSQVGQGAIAKNIQYF
TRBJ2-7 TRBV6-1 TRBD2 many TGTGCCAGCTCTATCGCCGGGACTAGCGTATCCTACGAGCAGTACTTC CASSIAGTSVSYEQYF
TRBJ1-2 TRBV11-2 NA NA TGTGCCAGCAGCCCCTCGCCGGGGCAGGCTGAAGGCTACACCTTC CASSPSPGQAEGYTF
TRBJ2-7 TRBV7-9 NA many TGTGCCAGCAGCTTATCCAGCAGCAGCTCCTACGAGCAGTACTTC CASSLSSSSSYEQYF
TRBJ1-1 TRBV27 TRBD1 many TGTGCCAGCAGTTTATTTTCCCCGGGACAGGGGGGCTACCCCCACACTGAAGCTTTCTTT CASSLFSPGQGGYPHTEAFF
TRBJ2-1 TRBV14 NA few TGTGCCAGTCGTAAGTCTAACTACAATGAGCAGTTCTTC CASRKSNYNEQFF
TRBJ1-5 TRBV7-2 NA many TGTGCCAGCAGCAGCACGGGACGGAGCTCCAATCAGCCCCAGCATTTT CASSSTGRSSNQPQHF
TRBJ2-2 TRBV28 NA NA TGTGCCAGCACTTTATCCGGGACTCGCGGGGAGCTGTTTTTT CASTLSGTRGELFF
TRBJ2-1 TRBV28 NA NA TGTGCCAGCCAATCAGGGCTCCTCTACAATGAGCAGTTCTTC CASQSGLLYNEQFF
TRBJ1-3 TRBV6-6 NA few TGTGCCAGCAGTTACTCGCCGGAGGGAAACACCATATATTTT CASSYSPEGNTIYF
TRBJ2-3 TRBV27 TRBD1 few TGTGCCAGCAACCCGACAGGGGTCGGGGACACAGATACGCAGTATTTT CASNPTGVGDTDTQYF
TRBJ2-7 TRBV24-1 NA few TGTGCCACCAGTGAAGGGGGAGCCTCCTACGAGCAGTACTTC CATSEGGASYEQYF
TRBJ1-5 TRBV3-1 NA many TGTGCCAGCAGCCAAGAAGGCAGCCAGCCCCAGCATTTT CASSQEGSQPQHF
TRBJ1-5 TRBV29-1 NA NA TGCAGCGTTCGAGTTGATACCGGGGCAGATCAGCCCCAGCATTTT CSVRVDTGADQPQHF
TRBJ2-7 TRBV20-1 TRBD1 few TGCAGTGCTCCCGCCGGGACAGGGGATCCCGAGCAGTACTTC CSAPAGTGDPEQYF
TRBJ2-1 TRBV20-1 NA NA TGCAGTGCTAGTCGGGGGCCATCCTACAATGAGCAGTTCTTC CSASRGPSYNEQFF
TRBJ2-4 TRBV7-2 NA NA TGTGCCCGCAGCTTAGGGGGGAACTTAGCCAAAAACATTCAGTACTTC CARSLGGNLAKNIQYF
TRBJ2-4 TRBV27 NA many TGTGCCAGCAGTTTATCGGGCAGGGAGCTTGTTCTAGCCAAAAACATTCAGTACTTC CASSLSGRELVLAKNIQYF
TRBJ1-6 TRBV6-1 NA many TGTGCCAGCAGTTACAGGCAGGGGAACCATTCACCCCTCCACTTT CASSYRQGNHSPLHF
TRBJ2-7 TRBV10-3 TRBD2 many TGTGCCATCAGTGAGAGGACTAGCGGGACTGAGCAGTACTTC CAISERTSGTEQYF
TRBJ2-1 TRBV7-9 TRBD2 many TGTGCCAGCAGCTTCCTAGCGGGGGACTACAATGAGCAGTTCTTC CASSFLAGDYNEQFF
TRBJ2-7 TRBV20-1 TRBD2 many TGCAGTGCTAGAGCTGGGCTAGCGGGACCCTACGAGCAGTACTTC CSARAGLAGPYEQYF
TRBJ2-7 TRBV15 TRBD2 many TGTGCCACCAGCAGAGTGGGACTAGCGGGAAACCCCTACGAGCAGTACTTC CATSRVGLAGNPYEQYF
TRBJ2-2 TRBV12-3/TRBV12-4 NA many TGTGCCAGCAGTTTTAGGGGAAACACCGGGGAGCTGTTTTTT CASSFRGNTGELFF
TRBJ2-3 TRBV29-1 NA many TGCAGCGTTGAAGATCCAGGGCGGGCGGATACGCAGTATTTT CSVEDPGRADTQYF
TRBJ2-1 TRBV6-2/TRBV6-3 TRBD2 few TGTGCCAGCAGACCACGACTAGCGGGATATTGGAATGAGCAGTTCTTC CASRPRLAGYWNEQFF
TRBJ2-1 TRBV9 NA NA TGTGCCAGCAGCCGATTGATAAATGAGCAGTTCTTC CASSRLINEQFF
TRBJ2-7 TRBV9 NA few TGTGCCAGCAGCGTAGGTCTAGCGTTAACCTCCTACGAGCAGTACTTC CASSVGLALTSYEQYF
TRBJ2-7 TRBV27 NA NA TGTGCCAGCAGTCAGTCCACAGGGCTTTCCTACGAGCAGTACTTC CASSQSTGLSYEQYF
TRBJ1-1 TRBV4-2 NA NA TGTGCCAGCAGTCCCGGGACAACAAACACTGAAGCTTTCTTT CASSPGTTNTEAFF
TRBJ1-2 TRBV12-3/TRBV12-4 NA NA TGTGCCAGCAGTCCGGACGGTGCTCTCTATGGCTACACCTTC CASSPDGALYGYTF
TRBJ1-5 TRBV6-1 NA NA TGTACCAGCAGTCCCCTGACGGGATCTTATAGCAATCAGCCCCAGCATTTT CTSSPLTGSYSNQPQHF
TRBJ2-7 TRBV7-2 NA many TGTGCCAGCAGCCCCGCAGTTCCCTACGAGCAGTACTTC CASSPAVPYEQYF
TRBJ2-7 TRBV7-9 NA NA TGTGCCAGCAGCCCCAGCGGACAGTACTACGAGCAGTACTTC CASSPSGQYYEQYF
TRBJ2-1 TRBV5-1 NA many TGCGCCAGCAGCTTGGACGGGAGATGGACCACTGAGCAGTTCTTC CASSLDGRWTTEQFF
TRBJ1-2 TRBV2 TRBD1 many TGTGCCAGCAGTAATACAGGGGGGGTTAGAGGCTACACCTTC CASSNTGGVRGYTF
TRBJ2-3 TRBV12-5 NA few TGTGCTAGTGGTTTGAAGGCCTTTGGAGATACGCAGTATTTT CASGLKAFGDTQYF
TRBJ2-1 TRBV11-2 TRBD2 many TGTGCCAGCAGCTTAGGACTAGCGGGAGGGCGGCACAATGAGCAGTTCTTC CASSLGLAGGRHNEQFF
TRBJ2-3 TRBV12-3/TRBV12-4 TRBD2 many TGTGCCAGCAGTTTAGGGAGCGGGAGGGTTAGTGTTGGCACAGATACGCAGTATTTT CASSLGSGRVSVGTDTQYF
TRBJ1-2 TRBV28 NA many TGTGCCAGCAGCAACCAGGGTTATGGCTACACCTTC CASSNQGYGYTF
TRBJ1-1 TRBV19 NA many TGTGCCAGTTTCGGGTGGGGGGACACTGAAGCTTTCTTT CASFGWGDTEAFF
TRBJ2-7 TRBV4-1 TRBD2 NA TGCGCCAGCAGCCAAGATTCGCCTAGCGGGATTCGCGAGCAGTACTTC CASSQDSPSGIREQYF
TRBJ2-4 TRBV27 TRBD2 many TGTGCCAGCAGTTTGCCCTTCATCTCCATACTAGCGGGAGGAACGGGAAACATTCAGTACTTC CASSLPFISILAGGTGNIQYF
TRBJ1-2 TRBV11-3 NA few TGTGCCAGCAGTCCCCCGACATCGACTAACTATGGCTACACCTTC CASSPPTSTNYGYTF